The sequence of this T cell receptor (beta chain) was determined in a study of blood T cell repertoires in COVID-19. Measured with immunoSEQ multiplex PCR; TCRdb has only the in-frame clones, and not every one. The table shows 150,000 to 200,000 clones, with roughly 84% occurring only once. Germline lookup yields CDR1 DFQATT and CDR2 SNEGSKA (reference sequence). The CDR3 consists of 11 residues. The V and J genes are TRBV20-1 and TRBJ1-1; maybe TRBD1 (6 bases). The clonotype originates from a human donor in a cohort sampled during active COVID-19. Sequencing was performed on peripheral blood. The CDR3, as DNA: TGCAGCCAAAGGGGGGGCACTGAAGCTTTCTTT. Protein sequence: CSQRGGTEAFF.